This T cell receptor (beta chain) was sequenced during a study of T cells after yellow fever vaccination. MiXCR, run by TCRdb on the 5' RACE reads, gives a single entry per CDR3 protein. This table holds about 360,000 distinct CDR3 sequences, approximately 6% found once. This clonotype was seen a handful of times. The source is a man aged 30 to 45 who received the YFV17D yellow fever vaccine. The source was PBMCs, collected 5 days after the yellow fever booster vaccination.

CDR3 residues: CASSSSGPSSYNEQFF. CDR3 coding DNA: TGTGCCAGCAGCTCCTCGGGCCCAAGCTCCTACAATGAGCAGTTCTTC. The chain recombines TRBV7-2 with TRBJ2-1; D ambiguous. CDR1 and CDR2 from the germline V gene are SGHTA and FQGNSA. The CDR3 spans 16 residues. V was trimmed by 4 bases and J by 0 bases, leaving 13 bases between them.